This passage covers 25 T cell receptor beta chains from one sample sequenced in a study of T cells after yellow fever vaccination (dated by TCRdb to between 2017 and 2020). The protocol used for the library was 5' RACE. The sample was run on an Illumina NovaSeq 6000. TCRdb handled the public reads itself, with Q25 trimming in fastp and clone calling in MiXCR, and kept productive beta chains. When rows share a CDR3 protein, they turn into one entry using the most common DNA and genes. The sample table lists hundreds of thousands of distinct CDR3 sequences, approximately 4% of them with a count of one. Together, the top ten hold around 23% of the sample. The treatment or condition label of this sample denotes: live attenuated yellow fever vaccine strain. The sequences come from PBMCs, collected 5 days after the yellow fever booster vaccination. Receptor source: a man between 18 and 35 years old who received the YFV17D yellow fever vaccine.

This clonotype was seen repeatedly, ten times or more. The rearrangement uses TRBV7-2 and TRBJ2-5, with D uncertain. With 5 bases removed from V and 3 bases from J, the gap between germline ends came to 13 bases. The length of the CDR3 is 14 residues. Germline assignment: CDR1 SGHTA and CDR2 FQGNSA. This chain's CDR3 is CASSPRAQKETQYF. CDR3 coding DNA: TGTGCCAGCAGCCCCCGGGCCCAAAAAGAGACCCAGTACTTC. The whole variable domain, remainder taken from reference TRBV7-2 and TRBJ2-5, is GAGVSQSPSNKVTEKGKDVELRCDPISGHTALYWYRQSLGQGLEFLIYFQGNSAPDKSGLPSDRFSAERTGGSVSTLTIQRTQQEDSAVYLCASSPRAQKETQYFGPGTRLLVL.

This clonotype was seen repeatedly, ten times or more. The chain has TRBV4-1 and TRBJ1-4; D remains ambiguous. The CDR3 has 17 residues. Germline CDR1 reads MGHRA; CDR2 reads YSYEKL. The V and J ends lost 2 bases and 5 bases respectively, with 18 bases between them. The CDR3 reads CASSQRPRVQTNEKLFF. The CDR3 DNA follows: TGCGCCAGCAGCCAACGACCGCGGGTCCAGACCAATGAAAAACTGTTTTTT.

In its sample, this clonotype was seen a few times. V usage is TRBV5-5 and J usage is TRBJ2-7; 7 bases match TRBD1. After removal of 0 bases from V and 7 bases from J, the junction contained 4 bases not matched to a gene. Germline V gene sequence: CDR1 SGHKS, CDR2 YYEKEE (reference sequence). The CDR3 has 13 residues. The CDR3 sequence: CASSLAGQYEQYV. CDR3 nucleotides: TGTGCCAGCAGCTTGGCGGGACAGTATGAGCAGTACGTC.

J is TRBJ1-4 and V is TRBV29-1; the D gene is possibly TRBD1 (5 bases). Trimming took 4 bases from V and 3 from J, leaving 9 bases between them. The CDR3 covers 13 residues. Germline V lookup: CDR1 SQVTM, CDR2 ANQGSEA. The CDR3 reads CSVVMGANEKLFF. Written as DNA, the CDR3 is TGCAGCGTTGTGATGGGGGCTAATGAAAAACTGTTTTTT.

This clonotype was found a few times. V and J are TRBV7-2 and TRBJ1-2; D perhaps matches TRBD1 (5 bases). The CDR3 contains 14 residues. CDR1 and CDR2 from the germline V gene are SGHTA and FQGNSA. Trimming cost V 1 base and J 5 bases, with 11 bases left between them. The CDR3 DNA reads as TGTGCCAGCAGCTTAGACGGGCGGGGGTATGGCTACACCTTC. Encoded protein: CASSLDGRGYGYTF.

This clonotype has just a few counts. The V and J genes are TRBV12-3 or TRBV12-4 and TRBJ2-1, with 9 bases matching TRBD2. J gave up 6 bases and V 3 bases, and 6 bases lay outside the gene matches. The CDR3 has 15 amino acids. CDR3: CASSFGGGALNEQFF. The CDR3 nucleotides are TGTGCCAGCAGTTTTGGCGGGGGGGCACTCAATGAGCAGTTCTTC.

V usage is TRBV6-2 or TRBV6-3 and J usage is TRBJ1-2, with TRBD1 as a possible D gene (6 bases). This CDR3 region has 14 residues. Trimming shortened V by 0 bases and J by 4 bases, and 9 bases separated the two germline ends. The germline gives CDR1 MNHEY, CDR2 SVGEGT. The CDR3 nucleotides are TGTGCCAGCAGTTACTCGAACAGGGTCTATGGCTACACCTTC. Its protein is CASSYSNRVYGYTF.

This clonotype was counted only a few times. V usage is TRBV5-1 and J usage is TRBJ1-2; D uncertain. Trimming removed 3 bases at V and 0 bases at J, with 12 bases between. Germline V gene lookup returns CDR1 SGHRS and CDR2 YFSETQ. The CDR3 extends over 15 amino acids. This CDR3 reads CASSYPGETNYGYTF. The CDR3 nucleotides read TGCGCCAGCAGCTATCCCGGGGAGACTAACTATGGCTACACCTTC.

This clonotype was detected only a few times. The CDR3 loop is CASSPAVYNGAEAFF. The CDR3 DNA reads TGTGCCAGCTCACCGGCAGTTTACAACGGCGCTGAAGCTTTCTTT. The chain uses TRBV18 and TRBJ1-1; unclear D gene. The germline V gene has CDR1 KGHSH and CDR2 LQKENI. CDR3 length: 15 residues. The V end lost 3 bases, the J end lost 6 bases, and 17 bases lay between the germline ends.

This clonotype has a handful of counts. V and J are TRBV7-2 and TRBJ2-3, with unresolved D. Trimming pared 1 base from V and 2 bases from J, leaving 7 bases between. CDR1 is SGHTA and CDR2 is FQGNSA in the germline V gene. CDR3 length equals 14 residues. CDR3 coding DNA: TGTGCCAGCAGCTTAGGCCCATACACAGATACGCAGTATTTT. It translates to CASSLGPYTDTQYF. Complete variable domain (other parts from reference TRBV7-2 and TRBJ2-3): GAGVSQSPSNKVTEKGKDVELRCDPISGHTALYWYRQSLGQGLEFLIYFQGNSAPDKSGLPSDRFSAERTGGSVSTLTIQRTQQEDSAVYLCASSLGPYTDTQYFGPGTRLTVL.

This clonotype came up a few times. The V gene is TRBV6-2 or TRBV6-3, the J gene TRBJ1-6; D remains unclear. This CDR3 has 12 amino acids. Germline assignment: CDR1 MNHEY and CDR2 SVGEGT. Trimming took 11 bases from V and 3 from J, leaving 8 bases between them. CDR3 sequence: CAGQSYNSPLHF. The CDR3 bases are TGTGCCGGGCAGAGCTATAATTCACCCCTCCACTTT.

The chain has TRBV7-9 and TRBJ1-4; the D is unclear. The CDR3 is made up of 14 amino acids. Germline loops: CDR1 SEHNR, CDR2 FQNEAQ (reference sequence). The V end was cut by 2 bases, the J end by 7 bases, with 11 bases between. The CDR3 is CASSLSGLGEKLFF. CDR3 coding DNA: TGTGCCAGCAGCTTAAGCGGCTTAGGTGAAAAACTGTTTTTT.

In this sample, this clonotype turned up many times. CDR3 amino acids: CASSLLGAMNTEAFF. Written as DNA, the CDR3 is TGTGCCAGCAGCTTATTAGGGGCTATGAACACTGAAGCTTTCTTT. The gene calls are TRBV7-2 and TRBJ1-1, with D maybe TRBD1 (5 bases). Germline CDR1 reads SGHTA; CDR2 reads FQGNSA. The CDR3 totals 15 residues. V lost 2 bases and J 0 bases, leaving 10 bases between the germline ends.

The gene calls are TRBV6-4 and TRBJ2-3; 10 nucleotides match TRBD2. The germline gives CDR1 MRHNA, CDR2 SNTAGT. The CDR3 spans 15 residues. Losses at the gene ends were 4 bases for V and 4 bases for J; bases not matched to a gene: 5. As DNA, the CDR3 is TGTGCCAGCAGTGCCTCGAGCGGGGGGGCAGATACGCAGTATTTT. Translation: CASSASSGGADTQYF.

This clonotype has more than one count but fewer than ten. This rearrangement joins TRBV3-1 to TRBJ2-3; D not resolved. Trimming cost V 4 bases and J 0 bases, with 14 bases left between them. Germline CDR1 and CDR2: LGHDT and YNNKEL (reference sequence). The CDR3 consists of 16 residues. The CDR3 sequence: CASSRVTETSTDTQYF. CDR3 DNA sequence: TGTGCCAGCAGCCGAGTGACCGAAACTAGCACAGATACGCAGTATTTT.

This clonotype appeared many times. The chain couples TRBV6-6 to TRBJ2-5; no clear D gene. CDR1 is MNHNY and CDR2 is SVGAGI in the germline V gene (reference sequence). The CDR3 runs to 16 residues. The V gene lost 2 bases and the J gene lost 3 bases, with 16 bases spanning the gap. CDR3 sequence: CASSYHAANLEETQYF. The CDR3 DNA sequence: TGTGCCAGCAGTTACCATGCAGCGAACCTTGAAGAGACCCAGTACTTC.

A few counts support this clonotype. This chain joins TRBV5-1 and TRBJ1-1; a weak D match, TRBD1 (6 bases). CDR1 is SGHRS, CDR2 YFSETQ, per germline. Trimming cost V 3 bases and J 4 bases, with 13 bases left between them. There are 14 residues in the CDR3. CDR3 nucleotides: TGCGCCAGCAGCTGGGACACCGGGGGCACTGAAGCTTTCTTT. This translates into CASSWDTGGTEAFF.

This clonotype occurred a few times. The genes are TRBV7-3 and TRBJ1-1, with TRBD1 matching over 8 bases. CDR1 SGHTA and CDR2 FQGTGA come from the germline V gene. This CDR3 is 16 amino acids long. V gave up 1 base and J gave up 4 bases; unmatched junction bases: 8. The CDR3: CASSLKGQVRSTEAFF. In DNA, the CDR3 is TGTGCCAGCAGCTTAAAGGGACAGGTTAGGAGCACTGAAGCTTTCTTT. Full variable domain (rest looked up from reference TRBV7-3 and TRBJ1-1): GAGVSQTPSNKVTEKGKYVELRCDPISGHTALYWYRQSLGQGPEFLIYFQGTGAADDSGLPNDRFFAVRPEGSVSTLKIQRTERGDSAVYLCASSLKGQVRSTEAFFGQGTRLTVV.

The V and J genes are TRBV25-1 and TRBJ1-5; D remains ambiguous. The length of the CDR3 is 13 residues. The germline V gene has CDR1 MGHDK and CDR2 SYGVNS. With 3 bases removed from V and 6 bases from J, the gap between germline ends came to 9 bases. CDR3 region: CASSEPRGQPQHF. DNA for the CDR3: TGTGCCAGCAGTGAGCCCCGCGGTCAGCCCCAGCATTTT.

The rearrangement uses TRBV5-1 and TRBJ2-3; TRBD2 might be the D (5 bases). Germline V gene sequence: CDR1 SGHRS, CDR2 YFSETQ. The CDR3 covers 16 residues. Trimming stripped 4 bases from V and 2 bases from J, with 17 bases between. The CDR3 nucleotides are TGCGCCAGCAGCATCCTGACGGGGATCAACACAGATACGCAGTATTTT. It codes for CASSILTGINTDTQYF.

J is TRBJ2-7 and V is TRBV7-8, with D possibly being TRBD1 or TRBD2 (6 bases each). V dropped 3 bases and J dropped 5 bases, with 11 bases sitting between them. This CDR3 comprises 13 residues. Germline values: CDR1 SGHVS, CDR2 FQNEAQ. The CDR3 region has the DNA TGTGCCAGCAGCTTTGAAAGGGGGGACGAGCAGTACTTC. Translated: CASSFERGDEQYF. The entire variable domain, with the rest obtained from reference TRBV7-8 and TRBJ2-7, is as follows: GAGVSQSPRYKVAKRGQDVALRCDPISGHVSLFWYQQALGQGPEFLTYFQNEAQLDKSGLPSDRFFAERPEGSVSTLKIQRTQQEDSAVYLCASSFERGDEQYFGPGTRLTVT.

V and J are TRBV20-1 and TRBJ2-1; TRBD2 is a possible D gene (7 bases). The CDR3 is made up of 14 amino acids. V lost 3 bases to trimming and J lost 2 bases, with 11 bases between them. The germline CDR1 and CDR2 sequences are DFQATT and SNEGSKA (reference sequence). The CDR3 DNA reads TGCAGTGCTAGGCGCGGGGGCGCCTACAATGAGCAGTTCTTC. Its translation: CSARRGGAYNEQFF.

This clonotype was seen a few times. The genes are TRBV12-3 or TRBV12-4 and TRBJ2-7; TRBD1 matches at 7 bases. J lost 4 bases, V lost 4 bases, and 4 bases had no gene match. This CDR3 spans 13 amino acids. The CDR3 DNA follows: TGTGCCAGCAGTTCGTCGACAGGGTACGAGCAGTACGTC. This encodes CASSSSTGYEQYV.

This clonotype was counted a few times. This chain joins TRBV10-3 and TRBJ1-2; D call uncertain. Trimming took off 8 bases at V and 8 bases at J, with 9 bases between the two ends. Germline V lookup: CDR1 ENHRY, CDR2 SYGVKD. The CDR3 contains 10 residues. CDR3 DNA sequence: TGTGCCATCGGCTCGGAAGGCTACACCTTC. Translating gives CAIGSEGYTF.

This clonotype was seen ten or more times. The CDR3 region has the DNA TGTGCCAGCAGTTTAGCACAGGGTGACCTAGCCAAAAACATTCAGTACTTC. Translated, it gives CASSLAQGDLAKNIQYF. The chain combines TRBV12-3 or TRBV12-4 with TRBJ2-4; tentative D call: TRBD1 (6 bases). Trimming left V 0 bases short and J 0 bases short, with 12 bases between. This CDR3 contains 17 residues.